Sequencing of this TCR beta chain was carried out in a study of shared clonotypes between healthy human individuals. This clone was recorded once. This table comes from immunoSEQ multiplex PCR, and its TCRdb copy is limited to in-frame clones, with some not included. This table has roughly 1.4 million clones, 98% appearing once. Germline assignment: CDR1 MRHNA and CDR2 SNTAGT. Deletions cut 6 bases from V and 2 bases from J, with 14 bases between. This CDR3 has 14 amino acids. The genes are TRBV6-4 and TRBJ2-7, with no clear D. The specimen sequenced was naive CD4+ T cells sorted from blood. Subset in this sample: CD45RA+ positively selected. The clonotype originates from a man aged 25-45 years in good health. CDR3 DNA sequence: TGTGCCAGCAGAAAGGAGCACAGTACCTACGAGCAGTACTTC. The encoded protein is CASRKEHSTYEQYF.